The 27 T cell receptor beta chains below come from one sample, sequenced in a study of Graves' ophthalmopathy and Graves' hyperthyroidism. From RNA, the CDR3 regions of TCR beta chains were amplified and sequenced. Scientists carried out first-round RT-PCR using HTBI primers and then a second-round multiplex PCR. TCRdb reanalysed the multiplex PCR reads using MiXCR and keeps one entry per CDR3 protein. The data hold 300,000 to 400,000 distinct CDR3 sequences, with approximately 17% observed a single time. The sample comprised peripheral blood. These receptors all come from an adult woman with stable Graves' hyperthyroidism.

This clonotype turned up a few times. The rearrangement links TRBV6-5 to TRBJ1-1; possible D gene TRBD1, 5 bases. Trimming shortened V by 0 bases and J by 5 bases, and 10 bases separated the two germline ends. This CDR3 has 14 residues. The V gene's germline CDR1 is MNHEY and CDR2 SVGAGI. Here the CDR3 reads CASSYSGGGTEAFF. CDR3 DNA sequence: TGTGCCAGCAGTTACTCGGGGGGAGGTACTGAAGCTTTCTTT.

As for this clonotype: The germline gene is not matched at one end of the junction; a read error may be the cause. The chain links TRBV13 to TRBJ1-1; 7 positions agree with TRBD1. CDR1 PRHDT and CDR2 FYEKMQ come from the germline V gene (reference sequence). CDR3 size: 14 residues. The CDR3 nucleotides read TGTGTCAGCAGCTTACAGGGGATGAACACTGAAGCTTTCTTT. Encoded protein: CVSSLQGMNTEAFF.

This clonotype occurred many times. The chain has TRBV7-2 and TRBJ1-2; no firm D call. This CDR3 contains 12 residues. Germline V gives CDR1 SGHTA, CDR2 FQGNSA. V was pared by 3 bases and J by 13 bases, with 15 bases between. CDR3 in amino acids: CASSLHGYAVTF. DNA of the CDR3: TGTGCCAGCAGCTTGCACGGCTATGCGGTCACCTTC.

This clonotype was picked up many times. This chain's CDR3 is CASSYTGGTYEQYF. The CDR3 DNA is TGTGCCAGCAGTTACACAGGGGGCACCTACGAGCAGTACTTC. The genes are TRBV6-2 or TRBV6-3 and TRBJ2-7; 9 nucleotides line up with TRBD1. The germline V gene encodes CDR1 MNHEY and CDR2 SVGEGT. The V and J ends lost 2 bases and 2 bases, in that order; junction bases with no gene match: 1. The CDR3 has 14 amino acids.

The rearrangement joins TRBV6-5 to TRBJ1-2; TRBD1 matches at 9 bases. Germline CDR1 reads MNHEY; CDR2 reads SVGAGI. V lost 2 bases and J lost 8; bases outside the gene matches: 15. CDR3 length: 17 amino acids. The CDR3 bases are TGTGCCAGCAGTTACCAGGGGGACAGGGAGTCTGCTGGGGGCTACACCTTC. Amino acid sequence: CASSYQGDRESAGGYTF.

CDR3 region: CASSHRDRSNQPQHF. In nucleotides, the CDR3 is TGTGCCAGCAGCCACCGGGACAGATCCAATCAGCCCCAGCATTTT. The V gene is TRBV12-3 or TRBV12-4, the J gene TRBJ1-5; 7 bases line up with TRBD1. V lost 6 bases and J lost 3; bases outside the gene matches: 8. This CDR3 region has 15 residues.

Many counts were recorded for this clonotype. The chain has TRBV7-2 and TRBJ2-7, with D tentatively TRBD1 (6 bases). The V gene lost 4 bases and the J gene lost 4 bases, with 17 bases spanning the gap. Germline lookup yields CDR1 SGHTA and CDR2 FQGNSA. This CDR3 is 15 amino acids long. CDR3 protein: CASSWRTAGPYEQYF. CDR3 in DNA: TGTGCCAGCAGCTGGCGGACAGCCGGACCTTACGAGCAGTACTTC. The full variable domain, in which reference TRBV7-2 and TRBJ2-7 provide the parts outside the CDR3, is GAGVSQSPSNKVTEKGKDVELRCDPISGHTALYWYRQSLGQGLEFLIYFQGNSAPDKSGLPSDRFSAERTGGSVSTLTIQRTQQEDSAVYLCASSWRTAGPYEQYFGPGTRLTVT.

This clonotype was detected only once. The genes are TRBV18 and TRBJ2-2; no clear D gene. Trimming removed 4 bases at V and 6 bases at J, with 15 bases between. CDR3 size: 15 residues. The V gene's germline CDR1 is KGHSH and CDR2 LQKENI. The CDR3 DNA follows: TGTGCCAGCTCACACAACAAACCCGCCGCCGGGGAGCTGTTTTTT. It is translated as CASSHNKPAAGELFF. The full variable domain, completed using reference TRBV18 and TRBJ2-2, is NAGVMQNPRHLVRRRGQEARLRCSPMKGHSHVYWYRQLPEEGLKFMVYLQKENIIDESGMPKERFSAEFPKEGPSILRIQQVVRGDSAAYFCASSHNKPAAGELFFGEGSRLTVL.

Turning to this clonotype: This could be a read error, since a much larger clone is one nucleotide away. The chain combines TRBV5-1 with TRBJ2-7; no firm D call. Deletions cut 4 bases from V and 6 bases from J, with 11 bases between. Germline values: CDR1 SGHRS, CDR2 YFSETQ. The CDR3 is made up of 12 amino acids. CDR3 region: CASSGECLEQYF. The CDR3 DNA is TGCGCCAGCAGCGGGGAATGCCTCGAGCAGTACTTC.

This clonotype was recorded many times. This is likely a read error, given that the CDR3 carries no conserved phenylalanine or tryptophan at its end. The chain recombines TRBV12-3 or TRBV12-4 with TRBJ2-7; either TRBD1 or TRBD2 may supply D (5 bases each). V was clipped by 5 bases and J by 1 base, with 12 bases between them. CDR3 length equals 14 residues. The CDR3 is CASSARGGSYEQYS. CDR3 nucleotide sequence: TGTGCCAGCAGTGCCCGGGGCGGATCCTACGAGCAGTACTCC.

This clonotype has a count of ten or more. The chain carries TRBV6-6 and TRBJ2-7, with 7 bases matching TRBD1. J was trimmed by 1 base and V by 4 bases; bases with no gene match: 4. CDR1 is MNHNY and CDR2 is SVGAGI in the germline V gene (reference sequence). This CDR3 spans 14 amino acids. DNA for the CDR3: TGTGCCAGCAGTTCGTCGGGACAGTCCTACGAGCAGTACTTC. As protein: CASSSSGQSYEQYF.

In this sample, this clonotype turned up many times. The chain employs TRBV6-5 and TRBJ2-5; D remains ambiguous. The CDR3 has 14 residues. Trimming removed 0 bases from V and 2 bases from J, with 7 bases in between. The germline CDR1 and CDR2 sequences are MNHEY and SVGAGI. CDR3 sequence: CASSYSAGQETQYF. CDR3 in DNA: TGTGCCAGCAGTTACTCGGCAGGTCAAGAGACCCAGTACTTC.

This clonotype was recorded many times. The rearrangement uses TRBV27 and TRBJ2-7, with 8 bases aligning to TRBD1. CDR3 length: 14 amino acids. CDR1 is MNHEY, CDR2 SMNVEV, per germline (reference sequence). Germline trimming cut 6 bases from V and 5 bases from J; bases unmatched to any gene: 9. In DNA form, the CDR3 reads TGTGCCAGCAGCTCGACAGGGGCCGCCAACGAGCAGTACTTC. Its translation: CASSSTGAANEQYF.

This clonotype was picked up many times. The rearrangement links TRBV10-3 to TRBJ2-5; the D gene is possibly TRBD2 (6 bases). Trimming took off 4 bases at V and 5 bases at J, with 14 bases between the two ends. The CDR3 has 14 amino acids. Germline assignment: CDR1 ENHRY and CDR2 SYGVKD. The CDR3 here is CAISGELAGETQYF. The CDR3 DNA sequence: TGTGCCATCAGTGGTGAACTAGCTGGGGAGACCCAGTACTTC.

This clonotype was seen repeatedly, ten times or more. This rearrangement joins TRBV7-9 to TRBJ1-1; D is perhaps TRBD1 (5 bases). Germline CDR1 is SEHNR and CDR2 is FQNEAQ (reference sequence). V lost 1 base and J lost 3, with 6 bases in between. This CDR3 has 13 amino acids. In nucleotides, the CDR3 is TGTGCCAGCAGCTTAGGACAGTACACTGAAGCTTTCTTT. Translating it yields CASSLGQYTEAFF.

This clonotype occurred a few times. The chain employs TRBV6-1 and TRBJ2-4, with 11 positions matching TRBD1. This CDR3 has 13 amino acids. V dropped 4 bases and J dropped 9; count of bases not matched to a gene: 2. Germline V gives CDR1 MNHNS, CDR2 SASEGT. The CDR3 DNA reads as TGTGCCAGCAGTGTGGGGACAGGGGGCATTCAGTACTTC. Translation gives CASSVGTGGIQYF.

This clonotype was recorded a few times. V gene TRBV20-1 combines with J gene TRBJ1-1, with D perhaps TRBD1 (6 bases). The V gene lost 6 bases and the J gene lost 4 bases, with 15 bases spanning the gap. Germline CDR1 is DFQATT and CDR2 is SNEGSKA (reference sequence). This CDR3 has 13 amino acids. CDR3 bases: TGCAGTGCCGGGGGGCAGGGCGGCACTGAAGCTTTCTTT. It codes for CSAGGQGGTEAFF.

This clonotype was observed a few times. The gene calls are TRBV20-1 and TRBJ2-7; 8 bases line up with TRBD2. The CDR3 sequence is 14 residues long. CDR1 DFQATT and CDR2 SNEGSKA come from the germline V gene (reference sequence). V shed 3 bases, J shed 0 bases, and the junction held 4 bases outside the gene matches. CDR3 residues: CSARSGSSSYEQYF. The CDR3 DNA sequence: TGCAGTGCTAGGAGCGGGAGCAGCTCCTACGAGCAGTACTTC.

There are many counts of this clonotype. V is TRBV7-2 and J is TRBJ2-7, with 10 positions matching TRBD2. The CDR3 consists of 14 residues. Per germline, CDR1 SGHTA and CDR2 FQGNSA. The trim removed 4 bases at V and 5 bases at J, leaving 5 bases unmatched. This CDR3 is CASSWRAGGNEQYF. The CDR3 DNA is TGTGCCAGCAGCTGGAGAGCGGGGGGGAACGAGCAGTACTTC. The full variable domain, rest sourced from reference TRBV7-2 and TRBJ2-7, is GAGVSQSPSNKVTEKGKDVELRCDPISGHTALYWYRQSLGQGLEFLIYFQGNSAPDKSGLPSDRFSAERTGGSVSTLTIQRTQQEDSAVYLCASSWRAGGNEQYFGPGTRLTVT.

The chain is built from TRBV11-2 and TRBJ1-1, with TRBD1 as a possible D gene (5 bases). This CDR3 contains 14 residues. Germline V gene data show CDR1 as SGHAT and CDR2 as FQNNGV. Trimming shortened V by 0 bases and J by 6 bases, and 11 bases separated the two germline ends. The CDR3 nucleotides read TGTGCCAGCAGCTTAGATCCCGGACACCCTGAAGCTTTCTTT. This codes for CASSLDPGHPEAFF.

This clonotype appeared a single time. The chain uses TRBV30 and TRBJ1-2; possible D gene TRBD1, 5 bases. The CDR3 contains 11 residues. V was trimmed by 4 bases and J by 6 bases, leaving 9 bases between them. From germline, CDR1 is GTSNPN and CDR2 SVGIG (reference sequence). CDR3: CAWNVGDGYTF. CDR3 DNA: TGTGCCTGGAACGTGGGGGATGGCTACACCTTC.

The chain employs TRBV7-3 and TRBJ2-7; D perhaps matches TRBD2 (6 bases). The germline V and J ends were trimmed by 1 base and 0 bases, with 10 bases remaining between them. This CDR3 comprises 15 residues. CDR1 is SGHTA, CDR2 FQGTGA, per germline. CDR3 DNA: TGTGCCAGCAGCTTAAACCGGGAGACCTCCTACGAGCAGTACTTC. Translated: CASSLNRETSYEQYF.

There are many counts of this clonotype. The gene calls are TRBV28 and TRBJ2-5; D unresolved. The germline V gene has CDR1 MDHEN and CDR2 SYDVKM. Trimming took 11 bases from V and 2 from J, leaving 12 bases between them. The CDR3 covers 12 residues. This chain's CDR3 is CAHGTAQETQYF. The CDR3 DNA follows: TGTGCCCACGGAACAGCACAAGAGACCCAGTACTTC.

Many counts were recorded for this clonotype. The chain's CDR3 is CSARDNRDYGNGYTF. CDR3 in DNA: TGCAGTGCTAGAGATAACAGGGACTACGGGAATGGCTACACCTTC. V and J are TRBV20-1 and TRBJ1-2; D is possibly TRBD1 (6 bases). The ends were cut back, 0 bases at V and 6 bases at J, with 17 bases in the middle. CDR1 and CDR2 from the germline V gene are DFQATT and SNEGSKA (reference sequence). The CDR3 contains 15 residues.

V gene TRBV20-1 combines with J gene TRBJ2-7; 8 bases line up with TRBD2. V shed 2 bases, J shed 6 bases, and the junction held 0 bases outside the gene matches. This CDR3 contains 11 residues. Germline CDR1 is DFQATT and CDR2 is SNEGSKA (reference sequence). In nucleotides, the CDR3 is TGCAGTGCTAGAAGCGGGAGCGAGCAGTACTTC. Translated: CSARSGSEQYF.

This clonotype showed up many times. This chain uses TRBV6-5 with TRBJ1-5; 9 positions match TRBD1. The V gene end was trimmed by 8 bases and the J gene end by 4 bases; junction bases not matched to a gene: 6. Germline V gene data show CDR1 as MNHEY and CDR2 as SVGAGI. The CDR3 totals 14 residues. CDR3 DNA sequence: TGTGCCAGCTCGGGACAGGGTAGGAATCAGCCCCAGCATTTT. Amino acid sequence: CASSGQGRNQPQHF.

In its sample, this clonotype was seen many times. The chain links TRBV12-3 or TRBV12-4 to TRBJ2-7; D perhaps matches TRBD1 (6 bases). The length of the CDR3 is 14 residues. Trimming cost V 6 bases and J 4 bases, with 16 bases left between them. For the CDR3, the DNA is TGTGCCAGCAGCGAAGAACAGGGTTGGTACGAGCAGTACTTC. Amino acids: CASSEEQGWYEQYF.